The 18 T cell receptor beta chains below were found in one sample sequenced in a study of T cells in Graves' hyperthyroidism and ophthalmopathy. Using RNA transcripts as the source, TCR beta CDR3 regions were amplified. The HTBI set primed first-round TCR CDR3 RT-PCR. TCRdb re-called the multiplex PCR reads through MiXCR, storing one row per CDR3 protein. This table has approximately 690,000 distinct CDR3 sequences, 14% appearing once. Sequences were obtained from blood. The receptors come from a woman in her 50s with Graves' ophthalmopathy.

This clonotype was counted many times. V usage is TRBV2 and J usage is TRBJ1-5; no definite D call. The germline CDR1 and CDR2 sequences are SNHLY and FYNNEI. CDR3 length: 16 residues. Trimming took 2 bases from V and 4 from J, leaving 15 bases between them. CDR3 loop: CASSEQSARANQPQHF. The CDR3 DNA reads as TGTGCCAGCAGTGAACAGTCGGCGAGGGCGAATCAGCCCCAGCATTTT.

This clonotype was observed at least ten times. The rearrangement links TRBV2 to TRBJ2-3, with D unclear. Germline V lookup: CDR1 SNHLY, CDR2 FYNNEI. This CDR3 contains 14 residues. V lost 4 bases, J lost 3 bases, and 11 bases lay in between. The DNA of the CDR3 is TGTGCCAGCAGTGTAGGACCCGTAACAGATACGCAGTATTTT. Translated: CASSVGPVTDTQYF. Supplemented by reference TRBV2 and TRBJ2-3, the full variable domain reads EPEVTQTPSHQVTQMGQEVILRCVPISNHLYFYWYRQILGQKVEFLVSFYNNEISEKSEIFDDQFSVERPDGSNFTLKIRSTKLEDSAMYFCASSVGPVTDTQYFGPGTRLTVL.

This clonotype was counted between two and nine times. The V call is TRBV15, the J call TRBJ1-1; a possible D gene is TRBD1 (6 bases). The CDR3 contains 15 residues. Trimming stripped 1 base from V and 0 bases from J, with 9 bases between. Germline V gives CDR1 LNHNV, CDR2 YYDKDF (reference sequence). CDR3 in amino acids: CATSRVTGMNTEAFF. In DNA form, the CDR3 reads TGTGCCACCAGCAGAGTCACAGGGATGAACACTGAAGCTTTCTTT.

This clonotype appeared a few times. This CDR3 is CSAREGLAGAAGELFF. CDR3 DNA sequence: TGCAGTGCTAGAGAAGGACTAGCGGGAGCTGCCGGGGAGCTGTTTTTT. V gene TRBV20-1 combines with J gene TRBJ2-2; 13 nucleotides agree with TRBD2. With 0 bases clipped from V and 6 bases from J, the junction kept 4 bases outside the gene matches. This CDR3 has 16 amino acids. The germline V gene encodes CDR1 DFQATT and CDR2 SNEGSKA (reference sequence).

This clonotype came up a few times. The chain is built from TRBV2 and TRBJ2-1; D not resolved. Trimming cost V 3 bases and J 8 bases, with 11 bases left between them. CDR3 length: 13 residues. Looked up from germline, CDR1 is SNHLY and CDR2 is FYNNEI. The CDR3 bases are TGTGCCAGCAGTGACATCGGCCTTGATGAGCAGTTCTTC. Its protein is CASSDIGLDEQFF. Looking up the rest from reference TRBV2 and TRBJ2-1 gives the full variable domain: EPEVTQTPSHQVTQMGQEVILRCVPISNHLYFYWYRQILGQKVEFLVSFYNNEISEKSEIFDDQFSVERPDGSNFTLKIRSTKLEDSAMYFCASSDIGLDEQFFGPGTRLTVL.

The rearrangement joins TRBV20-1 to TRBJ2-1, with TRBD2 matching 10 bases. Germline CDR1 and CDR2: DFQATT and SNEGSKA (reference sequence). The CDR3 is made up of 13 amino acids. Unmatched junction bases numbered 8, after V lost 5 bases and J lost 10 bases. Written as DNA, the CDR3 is TGCAGTGCTGGTCATAGCGGGAGGAACGAGCAGTTCTTC. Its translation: CSAGHSGRNEQFF.

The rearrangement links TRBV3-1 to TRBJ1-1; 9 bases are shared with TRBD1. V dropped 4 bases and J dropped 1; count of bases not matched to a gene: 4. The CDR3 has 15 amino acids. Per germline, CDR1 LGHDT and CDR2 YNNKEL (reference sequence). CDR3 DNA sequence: TGTGCCAGCAGCCCAGGGACAGGGTGGAACACTGAAGCTTTCTTT. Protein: CASSPGTGWNTEAFF. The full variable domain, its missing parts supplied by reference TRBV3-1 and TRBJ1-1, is DTAVSQTPKYLVTQMGNDKSIKCEQNLGHDTMYWYKQDSKKFLKIMFSYNNKELIINETVPNRFSPKSPDKAHLNLHINSLELGDSAVYFCASSPGTGWNTEAFFGQGTRLTVV.

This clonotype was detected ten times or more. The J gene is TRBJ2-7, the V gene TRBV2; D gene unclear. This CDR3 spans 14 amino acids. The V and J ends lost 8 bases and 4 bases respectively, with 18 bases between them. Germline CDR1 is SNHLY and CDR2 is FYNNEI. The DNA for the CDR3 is TGTGCCAGCCGGACGGGCGTGTGGGTATACGAGCAGTACTTC. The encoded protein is CASRTGVWVYEQYF. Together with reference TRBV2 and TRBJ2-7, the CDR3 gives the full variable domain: EPEVTQTPSHQVTQMGQEVILRCVPISNHLYFYWYRQILGQKVEFLVSFYNNEISEKSEIFDDQFSVERPDGSNFTLKIRSTKLEDSAMYFCASRTGVWVYEQYFGPGTRLTVT.

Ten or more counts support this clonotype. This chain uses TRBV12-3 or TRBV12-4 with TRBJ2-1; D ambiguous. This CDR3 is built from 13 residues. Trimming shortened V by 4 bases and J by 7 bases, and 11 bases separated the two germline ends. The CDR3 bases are TGTGCCAGCAGTTCAACCCCTATAAATGAGCAGTTCTTC. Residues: CASSSTPINEQFF.

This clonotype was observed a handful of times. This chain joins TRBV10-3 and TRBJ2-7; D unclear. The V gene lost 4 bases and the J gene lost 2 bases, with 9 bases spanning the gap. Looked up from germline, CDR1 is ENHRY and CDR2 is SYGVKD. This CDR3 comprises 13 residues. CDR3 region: CAISGTPAYEQYF. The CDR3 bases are TGTGCCATCAGTGGGACGCCCGCCTACGAGCAGTACTTC.

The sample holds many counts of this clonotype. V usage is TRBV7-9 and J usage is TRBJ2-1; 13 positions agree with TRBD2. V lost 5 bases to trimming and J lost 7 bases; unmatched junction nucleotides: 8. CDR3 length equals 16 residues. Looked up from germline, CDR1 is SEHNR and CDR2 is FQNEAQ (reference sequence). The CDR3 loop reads CASSTRLAGGMNEQFF. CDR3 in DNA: TGTGCCAGCAGCACAAGACTAGCGGGAGGAATGAATGAGCAGTTCTTC.

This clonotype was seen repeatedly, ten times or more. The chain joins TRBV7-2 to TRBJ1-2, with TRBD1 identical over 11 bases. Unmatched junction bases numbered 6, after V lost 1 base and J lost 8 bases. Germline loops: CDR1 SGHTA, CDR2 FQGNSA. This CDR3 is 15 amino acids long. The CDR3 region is CASSLVLGQGVGYTF. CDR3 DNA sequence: TGTGCCAGCAGCTTAGTGCTGGGACAGGGGGTAGGCTACACCTTC.

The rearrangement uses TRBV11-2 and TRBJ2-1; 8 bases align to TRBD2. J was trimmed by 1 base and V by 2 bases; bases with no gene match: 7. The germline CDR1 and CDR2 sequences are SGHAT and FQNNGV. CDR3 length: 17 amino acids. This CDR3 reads CASSLHGGGSSYNEQFF. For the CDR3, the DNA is TGTGCCAGCAGCTTACACGGGGGGGGCTCTTCCTACAATGAGCAGTTCTTC.

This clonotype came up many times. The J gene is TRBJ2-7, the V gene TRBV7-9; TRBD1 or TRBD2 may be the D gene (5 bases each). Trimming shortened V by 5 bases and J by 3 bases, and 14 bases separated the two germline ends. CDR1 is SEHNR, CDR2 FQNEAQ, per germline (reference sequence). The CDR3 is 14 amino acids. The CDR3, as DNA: TGTGCCAGCAGCACATCCCGGGACGTCTACGAGCAGTACTTC. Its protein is CASSTSRDVYEQYF.

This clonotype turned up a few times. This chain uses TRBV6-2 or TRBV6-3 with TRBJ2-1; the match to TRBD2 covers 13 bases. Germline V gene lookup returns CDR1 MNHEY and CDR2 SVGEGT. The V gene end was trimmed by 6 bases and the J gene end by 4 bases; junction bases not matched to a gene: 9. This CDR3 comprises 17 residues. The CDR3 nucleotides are TGTGCCAGCAGAGCGGGACTAGCGGGGCCGATGTACAATGAGCAGTTCTTC. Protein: CASRAGLAGPMYNEQFF.

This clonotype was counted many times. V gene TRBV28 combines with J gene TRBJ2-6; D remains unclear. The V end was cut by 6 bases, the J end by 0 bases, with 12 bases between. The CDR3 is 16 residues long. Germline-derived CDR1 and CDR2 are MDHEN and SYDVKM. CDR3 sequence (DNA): TGTGCCAGCAGCATAACAGTGGCCTCTGGGGCCAACGTCCTGACTTTC. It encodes CASSITVASGANVLTF.

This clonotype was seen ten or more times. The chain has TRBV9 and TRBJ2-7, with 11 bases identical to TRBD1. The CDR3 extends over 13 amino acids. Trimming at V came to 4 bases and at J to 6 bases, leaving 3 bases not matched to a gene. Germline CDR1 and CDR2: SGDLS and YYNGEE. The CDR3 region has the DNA TGTGCCAGCAGCACGGGACAGGGGGGCGAGCAGTACTTC. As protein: CASSTGQGGEQYF.

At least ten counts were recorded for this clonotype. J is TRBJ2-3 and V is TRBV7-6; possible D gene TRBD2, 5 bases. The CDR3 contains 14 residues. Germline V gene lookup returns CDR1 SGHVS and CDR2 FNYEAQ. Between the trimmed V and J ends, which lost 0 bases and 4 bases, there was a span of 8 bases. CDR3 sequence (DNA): TGTGCCAGCAGCTTAGCGGGAGATTCAGATACGCAGTATTTT. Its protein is CASSLAGDSDTQYF. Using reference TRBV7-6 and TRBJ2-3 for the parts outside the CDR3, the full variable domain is GAGVSQSPRYKVTKRGQDVALRCDPISGHVSLYWYRQALGQGPEFLTYFNYEAQQDKSGLPNDRFSAERPEGSISTLTIQRTEQRDSAMYRCASSLAGDSDTQYFGPGTRLTVL.